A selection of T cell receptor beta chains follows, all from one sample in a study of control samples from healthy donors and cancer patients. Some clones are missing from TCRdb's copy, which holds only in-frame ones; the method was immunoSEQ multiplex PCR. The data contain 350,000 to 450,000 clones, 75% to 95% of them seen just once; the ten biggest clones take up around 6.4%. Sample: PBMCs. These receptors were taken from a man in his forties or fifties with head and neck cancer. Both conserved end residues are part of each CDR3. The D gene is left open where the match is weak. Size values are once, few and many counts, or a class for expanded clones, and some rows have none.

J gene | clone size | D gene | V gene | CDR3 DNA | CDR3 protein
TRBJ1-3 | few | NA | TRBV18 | TGTGCCAGCTCACCACAGGGGGCTGGAAACACCATATATTTT | CASSPQGAGNTIYF
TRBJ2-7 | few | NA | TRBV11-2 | TGTGCCAGCAGCTTAGAAGCAGGGGAGGTCGAGCAGTACTTC | CASSLEAGEVEQYF
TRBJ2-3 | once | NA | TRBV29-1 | TGCAGCGTTGAACAGGTCGTGTCAGATACGCAGTATTTT | CSVEQVVSDTQYF
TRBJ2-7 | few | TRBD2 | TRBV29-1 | TGCAGCGTCGGGACTAGCGGGAGTCTTTACGAGCAGTACTTC | CSVGTSGSLYEQYF
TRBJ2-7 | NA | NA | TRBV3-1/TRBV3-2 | TGTGCCAGCAGCCAAGTCGGACAGACCGAGCAGTACTTC | CASSQVGQTEQYF
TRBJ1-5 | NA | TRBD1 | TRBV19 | TGTGCCAGTAGTATATACAGGGGGGATCAGCCCCAGCATTTT | CASSIYRGDQPQHF
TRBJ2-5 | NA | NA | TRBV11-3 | TGTGCCAGCAGCCTACGGGGGCCCCAAGAGACCCAGTACTTC | CASSLRGPQETQYF
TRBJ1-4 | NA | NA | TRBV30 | TGTGCCTGGAGTGTATTGGGTAACCCGTCAACTAATGAAAAACTGTTTTTT | CAWSVLGNPSTNEKLFF
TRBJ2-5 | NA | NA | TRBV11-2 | TGTGCCAGCAGCTTAAGGATATCAGAGACCCAGTACTTC | CASSLRISETQYF
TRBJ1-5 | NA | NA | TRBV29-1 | TGCAGCGTCGCCGGGGTAAATCAGCCCCAGCATTTT | CSVAGVNQPQHF
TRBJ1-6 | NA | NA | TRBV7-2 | TGTGCCAGCAGCCCCGTTTTATCCTATAATTCACCCCTCCACTTT | CASSPVLSYNSPLHF
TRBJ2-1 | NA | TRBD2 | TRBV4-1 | TGCGCCAGCAGCCAGCCTGCCCCACTAGCGGGGGGCAGACACTTTTCCTACAATGAGCAGTTCTTC | CASSQPAPLAGGRHFSYNEQFF
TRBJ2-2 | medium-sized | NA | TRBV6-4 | TGTGCCAGCAGTGAGGACAACACCGGGGAGCTGTTTTTT | CASSEDNTGELFF
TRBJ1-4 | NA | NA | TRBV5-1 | TGCGCCAGCAGCCCGGCCGGGAGCGCCGAAAAACTGTTTTTT | CASSPAGSAEKLFF
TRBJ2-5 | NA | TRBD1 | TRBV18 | TGTGCCAGCTCAACCGGGACAGGGCTCATTCGGACCCAGTACTTC | CASSTGTGLIRTQYF
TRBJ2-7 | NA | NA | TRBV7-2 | TGTGCCAGCAGCCCAGAGTCCCTACCTGCTTACGAGCAGTACTTC | CASSPESLPAYEQYF
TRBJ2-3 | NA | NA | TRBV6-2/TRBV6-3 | TGTGCCAGCACCCCTAGCGCGCATCGCACAGATACGCAGTATTTT | CASTPSAHRTDTQYF
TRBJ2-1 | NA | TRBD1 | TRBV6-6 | TGTGCCAGCAGTTCCAGGACAGGGTTTGGGGAGCAGTTCTTC | CASSSRTGFGEQFF
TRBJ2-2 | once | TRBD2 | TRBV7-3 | TGTGCCAGCAGCTTAGGGGGAGGGCACACCGGGGAGCTGTTTTTT | CASSLGGGHTGELFF
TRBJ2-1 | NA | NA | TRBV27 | TGTGCCAGCAGTTTTCTTGAGACTGGTGCCTACAATGAGCAGTTCTTC | CASSFLETGAYNEQFF
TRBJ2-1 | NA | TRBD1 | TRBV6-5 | TGTGCCAGCAGTAAACTCCGGACAGGGACCAATGAGCAGTTCTTC | CASSKLRTGTNEQFF
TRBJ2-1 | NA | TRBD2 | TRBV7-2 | TGTGCCAGCAGCTTAGCCCCCCCCTGGGGGGGGGCCTACAATGAGCAGTTCTTC | CASSLAPPWGGAYNEQFF
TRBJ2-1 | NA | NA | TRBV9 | TGTGCCAGCAGCGCCCGTAATGAGCAGTTCTTC | CASSARNEQFF
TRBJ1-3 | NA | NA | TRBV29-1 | TGCAGCGCTTCCCAGGGGAGCTCTGGAAACACCATATATTTT | CSASQGSSGNTIYF
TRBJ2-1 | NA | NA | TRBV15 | TGTGCCACCAGCAGAGATCTAAGTGGGGGCGGGGACGGTGATTACAATGAGCAGTTCTTC | CATSRDLSGGGDGDYNEQFF
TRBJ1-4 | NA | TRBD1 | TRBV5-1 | TGCGCCAGCAGCCTCACAGGGGATTCGGCTGAAAAACTGTTTTTT | CASSLTGDSAEKLFF
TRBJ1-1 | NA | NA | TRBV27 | TGTGCCAGCAGTTTATCGGGCATGAACACTGAAGCTTTCTTT | CASSLSGMNTEAFF